The present T cell receptor (beta chain) was sequenced within a study of cytomegalovirus exposure and HLA in healthy donors. Study-wide points: A prior analysis recorded that most TCR beta V segments were productive about 87% or about 30% of the time.

This CDR3 region has 14 residues. V lost 7 bases to trimming and J lost 6 bases; unmatched junction nucleotides: 8. Germline CDR1 reads MNHEY; CDR2 reads SMNVEV (reference sequence). This PCR relied on a set of 60 Vbeta primers and 13 Jbeta primers. Sequenced by immunoSEQ multiplex PCR; TCRdb stores in-frame clones only, minus some. Here the sample spans tens of thousands of clones, over 70% being singletons. This clone was seen a few times. What it binds is unknown. The material sequenced was PBMCs. The clonotype was recovered from a man between 35 and 55 years old in good health and CMV-seronegative. The chain links TRBV27 to TRBJ2-7, with 11 nucleotides matching TRBD2. In DNA, the CDR3 is TGTGCCAGCAATACCAGACTAGCGGGACCCGAGCAGTACTTC. This gives the protein CASNTRLAGPEQYF.